Following are 15 T cell receptor beta chains from one sample sequenced in a study of cytomegalovirus exposure and HLA in healthy donors. The PCR made use of 60 Vbeta and 13 Jbeta primers. Sequencing was performed with immunoSEQ multiplex PCR; in TCRdb, only in-frame clones are kept and a portion is missing. The sample gives about 130,000 clones, 55% to 75% of which show up once; around 1.6% is in the top ten. The sequenced sample was PBMCs. The receptors stem from a man aged 25 to 40 in good health and CMV-seropositive.

This clone has just a few counts. The rearrangement joins TRBV18 to TRBJ2-1, with 9 bases aligning to TRBD2. The germline V gene has CDR1 KGHSH and CDR2 LQKENI. With V trimmed by 3 bases and J by 8 bases, 8 bases remained unmatched. CDR3 length: 15 amino acids. CDR3 nucleotides: TGTGCCAGCTCACCCCTAGCGGGATCTACGGATGAGCAGTTCTTC. Its translation is CASSPLAGSTDEQFF.

As regards this clone: One end of the junction fails to match germline, which may point to a read error. This sequence joins TRBV7-7 and TRBJ2-7, with TRBD2 identical over 11 bases. Looked up from germline, CDR1 is SSHAT and CDR2 is FNYEAQ (reference sequence). The CDR3 has 16 residues. The CDR3 DNA reads as TGTGCTAGCAGCCCCGGACTAGCGGGCAACTCCTACGAGCAGTACTTC. It specifies CASSPGLAGNSYEQYF.

For this clone: One end of the junction is discordant with germline, which a read error may explain. The rearrangement uses TRBV7-7 and TRBJ2-5, with TRBD1 matching over 10 bases. This CDR3 spans 15 amino acids. CDR1 and CDR2 from the germline V gene are SSHAT and FNYEAQ (reference sequence). CDR3 amino acids: CASSPWGQGRETQYF. CDR3 DNA sequence: TGTGCTAGCAGCCCCTGGGGACAGGGGCGGGAGACCCAGTACTTC.

The V call is TRBV5-1, the J call TRBJ2-5; unclear D gene. The CDR3 is made up of 13 amino acids. Trimming shortened V by 2 bases and J by 5 bases, and 10 bases separated the two germline ends. Germline V gene data show CDR1 as SGHRS and CDR2 as YFSETQ. CDR3 amino acids: CASSLFSTETQYF. Written as DNA, the CDR3 is TGCGCCAGCAGCTTATTTTCTACGGAGACCCAGTACTTC.

The chain employs TRBV7-9 and TRBJ1-1; 10 bases line up with TRBD1. CDR1 and CDR2 from the germline V gene are SEHNR and FQNEAQ (reference sequence). J was trimmed by 5 bases and V by 1 base; bases with no gene match: 4. The CDR3 sequence is 15 residues long. The CDR3 nucleotides are TGTGCCAGCAGCTTAGGGGACAGGGGTGGGACTGAAGCTTTCTTT. Its translation: CASSLGDRGGTEAFF.

This sequence joins TRBV27 and TRBJ2-5; TRBD1 is a possible D gene (5 bases). The CDR3 extends over 14 amino acids. CDR1 is MNHEY and CDR2 is SMNVEV in the germline V gene (reference sequence). Trimming removed 1 base at V and 1 base at J, with 7 bases between. The CDR3 protein is CASSLLTAQETQYF. In DNA form, the CDR3 reads TGTGCCAGCAGTTTATTGACAGCCCAAGAGACCCAGTACTTC.

The chain combines TRBV4-2 with TRBJ2-7; 8 positions agree with TRBD2. Germline-derived CDR1 and CDR2 are LGHNA and YNFKEQ. Trimming at V came to 0 bases and at J to 0 bases, leaving 4 bases not matched to a gene. The CDR3 consists of 16 residues. Here the CDR3 DNA reads TGTGCCAGCAGCCAAGAAGGGAGCGGGAGCTCCTACGAGCAGTACTTC. It is translated as CASSQEGSGSSYEQYF.

This clone rates as medium-sized. The chain uses TRBV5-6 and TRBJ2-7; possibly TRBD2 for D (6 bases). V was trimmed by 4 bases and J by 6 bases, leaving 20 bases between them. Looked up from germline, CDR1 is SGHDT and CDR2 is YYEEEE. This CDR3 spans 15 amino acids. The CDR3 reads CASSPWPRGSGEQYF. DNA for the CDR3: TGTGCCAGCAGCCCCTGGCCCCGGGGGTCAGGCGAGCAGTACTTC. Using reference TRBV5-6 and TRBJ2-7 for the parts outside the CDR3, the full variable domain is DAGVTQSPTHLIKTRGQQVTLRCSPKSGHDTVSWYQQALGQGPQFIFQYYEEEERQRGNFPDRFSGHQFPNYSSELNVNALLLGDSALYLCASSPWPRGSGEQYFGPGTRLTVT.

The CDR3 DNA is TGTGCCAGCAGCTCCGACAGGGTCACAGATACGCAGTATTTT. Protein: CASSSDRVTDTQYF. The V gene is TRBV7-2, the J gene TRBJ2-3, with TRBD1 identical over 7 bases. Germline V gene data show CDR1 as SGHTA and CDR2 as FQGNSA. V shed 4 bases, J shed 2 bases, and the junction held 3 bases outside the gene matches. There are 14 residues in the CDR3.

The CDR3 protein is CSARQGGENIQYF. CDR3 DNA sequence: TGCAGCGCCCGACAGGGTGGAGAAAACATTCAGTACTTC. This chain joins TRBV29-1 and TRBJ2-4; 7 bases are shared with TRBD1. This CDR3 has 13 amino acids. V dropped 7 bases and J dropped 5; count of bases not matched to a gene: 8. The germline CDR1 and CDR2 sequences are SQVTM and ANQGSEA. Supplemented by reference TRBV29-1 and TRBJ2-4, the full variable domain reads SAVISQKPSRDICQRGTSLTIQCQVDSQVTMMFWYRQQPGQSLTLIATANQGSEATYESGFVIDKFPISRPNLTFSTLTVSNMSPEDSSIYLCSARQGGENIQYFGAGTRLSVL.

In this sample, this clone turned up many times. This chain uses TRBV6-5 with TRBJ2-7; 9 bases are shared with TRBD2. The V gene end was trimmed by 6 bases and the J gene end by 5 bases; junction bases not matched to a gene: 11. From germline, CDR1 is MNHEY and CDR2 SVGAGI. The length of the CDR3 is 15 residues. The CDR3 spells CASRRGLAISNEQYF. In DNA form, the CDR3 reads TGTGCCAGCAGACGCGGACTAGCGATAAGCAACGAGCAGTACTTC.

The V and J genes are TRBV2 and TRBJ1-5, with 10 bases aligning to TRBD1. There are 15 residues in the CDR3. Germline V gives CDR1 SNHLY, CDR2 FYNNEI. V trimming: 5 bases; J trimming: 4 bases; junction bases outside the gene matches: 5. CDR3 nucleotide sequence: TGTGCCAGCAGTCGTAGGACAGGGGGGAATCAGCCCCAGCATTTT. It translates to CASSRRTGGNQPQHF.

This chain connects TRBV4-3 to TRBJ2-7, with TRBD1 matching 9 bases. The CDR3 extends over 15 amino acids. Germline assignment: CDR1 LGHNA and CDR2 YSLEER. Trimming cost V 3 bases and J 3 bases; bases outside gene matches: 6. The CDR3 is CASSHNPGQGYEQYF. The CDR3 DNA is TGCGCCAGCAGCCACAATCCGGGACAGGGCTACGAGCAGTACTTC.

The chain recombines TRBV7-2 with TRBJ2-7, with 10 bases lining up with TRBD2. The CDR3 runs 16 residues. Germline CDR1 is SGHTA and CDR2 is FQGNSA. J lost 7 bases, V lost 1 base, and 10 bases had no gene match. CDR3 nucleotides: TGTGCCAGCAGCTTAGATACAGCGGGAGGGCTGGGGGAGCAGTACTTC. Translating gives CASSLDTAGGLGEQYF.

This chain joins TRBV27 and TRBJ1-2; weak D call: TRBD1 (5 bases). From germline, CDR1 is MNHEY and CDR2 SMNVEV (reference sequence). The V and J ends lost 0 bases and 4 bases respectively, with 6 bases between them. There are 13 residues in the CDR3. DNA for the CDR3: TGTGCCAGCAGTTTATCTGGGGCCTATGGCTACACCTTC. Amino acid sequence: CASSLSGAYGYTF.